Below, 31 T cell receptor beta chains from the same sample are listed, as sequenced in a study of T cell responses to AZD1222 COVID-19 vaccine. The data were produced by immunoSEQ multiplex PCR, yet TCRdb's version contains in-frame clones alone and is incomplete. The sample holds approximately 92,000 clones; 70% to 90% are singletons and the top ten take about 2.9%. Here the sequenced sample was peripheral blood, taken on day 0 of AZD1222 vaccination. The receptors were sampled from an adult in good health.

This clone appeared a few times. The V and J genes are TRBV19 and TRBJ1-2, with 7 positions matching TRBD1. Germline V gives CDR1 LNHDA, CDR2 SQIVND (reference sequence). This CDR3 has 13 amino acids. V lost 5 bases, J lost 8 bases, and 8 bases stayed unmatched. CDR3 sequence reads: CASSPIRGYGYTF. The CDR3 bases are TGTGCCAGTAGTCCCATCAGGGGGTACGGCTACACCTTC.

A word on this clone: The junction does not match germline at one end; this may be a read error. The chain recombines TRBV27 with TRBJ1-1, with TRBD1 as a possible D gene (5 bases). The CDR3 sequence is 17 residues long. The V gene's germline CDR1 is MNHEY and CDR2 SMNVEV (reference sequence). The CDR3: CAGSLGPGVTMNTEAFF. In DNA, the CDR3 is TGTGCCGGCAGTTTAGGTCCGGGGGTTACCATGAACACTGAAGCTTTCTTT.

This clone was recorded only once. This chain joins TRBV6-5 and TRBJ2-5; a weak D match, TRBD1 (5 bases). CDR3 length equals 13 residues. Trimming took 5 bases from V and 4 from J, leaving 11 bases between them. Germline loops: CDR1 MNHEY, CDR2 SVGAGI. The CDR3 coding sequence is TGTGCCAGCAGTCCTCGACAGAGAGAGACCCAGTACTTC. This translates into CASSPRQRETQYF.

CDR3 in DNA: TGTGCCAGCAGCCGGGGACAGGGGGCAAGTCAGCCCCAGCATTTT. Its translation: CASSRGQGASQPQHF. This chain uses TRBV13 with TRBJ1-5, with 12 bases that match TRBD1. Germline values: CDR1 PRHDT, CDR2 FYEKMQ (reference sequence). V gave up 5 bases and J gave up 6 bases; unmatched junction bases: 5. This CDR3 has 15 amino acids.

The J gene is TRBJ2-1, the V gene TRBV9; 8 nucleotides match TRBD1. Germline V CDR1 and CDR2: SGDLS, YYNGEE. V lost 1 base and J lost 7; bases outside the gene matches: 7. CDR3 length: 15 amino acids. CDR3 nucleotides: TGTGCCAGCAGCGTAAGGACAGGGCTAGGGAATGAGCAGTTCTTC. Encoded protein: CASSVRTGLGNEQFF. The full variable domain, in which reference TRBV9 and TRBJ2-1 provide the parts outside the CDR3, is DSGVTQTPKHLITATGQRVTLRCSPRSGDLSVYWYQQSLDQGLQFLIQYYNGEERAKGNILERFSAQQFPDLHSELNLSSLELGDSALYFCASSVRTGLGNEQFFGPGTRLTVL.

This clone occurred once. This chain uses TRBV15 with TRBJ2-1; D is undetermined. Germline CDR1 reads LNHNV; CDR2 reads YYDKDF (reference sequence). The CDR3 is 14 amino acids. Trimming stripped 10 bases from V and 0 bases from J, with 13 bases between. CDR3 residues: CAIRVPSSYNEQFF. The CDR3 DNA reads as TGTGCCATCAGAGTCCCGAGCTCCTACAATGAGCAGTTCTTC.

This clone was counted a few times. J is TRBJ1-1 and V is TRBV15; 7 bases agree with TRBD1. Germline-derived CDR1 and CDR2 are LNHNV and YYDKDF (reference sequence). With V trimmed by 0 bases and J by 3 bases, 1 base remained unmatched. This CDR3 has 14 residues. Written as DNA, the CDR3 is TGTGCCACCAGCAGAGACAGGGGGTACACTGAAGCTTTCTTT. It translates to CATSRDRGYTEAFF.

This chain uses TRBV4-2 with TRBJ1-4; D gene ambiguous. Trimming took off 1 base at V and 4 bases at J, with 4 bases between the two ends. Germline V CDR1 and CDR2: LGHNA, YNFKEQ. The CDR3 has 13 residues. The CDR3 region has the DNA TGTGCCAGCAGCCAAGCCGTTAATGAAAAACTGTTTTTT. Amino acid sequence: CASSQAVNEKLFF.

This clone was observed a handful of times. The chain is built from TRBV9 and TRBJ1-2; no definite D call. V was pared by 6 bases and J by 7 bases, with 7 bases between. Per the germline V gene, CDR1 is SGDLS and CDR2 is YYNGEE. The CDR3 sequence is 10 residues long. CDR3 coding DNA: TGTGCCAGCACGGGAATTGGCTACACCTTC. It encodes CASTGIGYTF.

The table lists this clone with a count of one. V is TRBV11-2 and J is TRBJ2-2; 9 nucleotides agree with TRBD2. The CDR3 has 19 residues. Germline V gene lookup returns CDR1 SGHAT and CDR2 FQNNGV. The V and J ends lost 2 bases and 0 bases, in that order; junction bases with no gene match: 10. The CDR3 reads CASSLRALKRGANTGELFF. As DNA, the CDR3 is TGTGCCAGCAGCTTAAGGGCCCTTAAGCGGGGGGCGAACACCGGGGAGCTGTTTTTT.

This chain joins TRBV6-5 and TRBJ1-3, with D unresolved. The germline V gene has CDR1 MNHEY and CDR2 SVGAGI. The CDR3 covers 12 residues. Trimming took 5 bases from V and 2 from J, leaving 4 bases between them. CDR3 sequence reads: CASSLAGNTIYF. The CDR3 DNA follows: TGTGCCAGCAGTCTGGCTGGAAACACCATATATTTT.

The chain recombines TRBV7-8 with TRBJ2-6; TRBD2 agrees at 8 bases. The germline gives CDR1 SGHVS, CDR2 FQNEAQ. The V gene end was trimmed by 10 bases and the J gene end by 3 bases; junction bases not matched to a gene: 14. The CDR3 length is 17 residues. CDR3 coding DNA: TGTGCCACCGGGGGGGAACCAGGGTTTAGTGGGGCCAACGTCCTGACTTTC. This codes for CATGGEPGFSGANVLTF.

This rearrangement joins TRBV19 to TRBJ2-7; D may be TRBD1 (5 bases). Trimming cost V 6 bases and J 1 base, with 16 bases left between them. Germline values: CDR1 LNHDA, CDR2 SQIVND (reference sequence). CDR3 length equals 15 residues. The CDR3, as DNA: TGTGCCAGTAGGATACAGGCTACAAAATCCTACGAGCAGTACTTC. Translated, it gives CASRIQATKSYEQYF.

The chain links TRBV11-2 to TRBJ1-1; perhaps TRBD1 as D (5 bases). Looked up from germline, CDR1 is SGHAT and CDR2 is FQNNGV. The length of the CDR3 is 14 residues. Trimming took off 5 bases at V and 5 bases at J, with 15 bases between the two ends. CDR3 amino acids: CASSPAAGRTEAFF. The CDR3 DNA reads TGTGCCAGCAGCCCGGCGGCGGGGCGGACTGAAGCTTTCTTT.

The V gene is TRBV10-3, the J gene TRBJ1-3, with a weak D call TRBD1 (6 bases). The CDR3 sequence is 16 residues long. With 2 bases removed from V and 0 bases from J, the gap between germline ends came to 11 bases. CDR1 and CDR2 from the germline V gene are ENHRY and SYGVKD. CDR3 sequence reads: CAISEPGQRSGNTIYF. The CDR3 DNA sequence: TGTGCCATCAGTGAGCCTGGACAGCGCTCTGGAAACACCATATATTTT.

As concerns this clone: A read error may account for a junction end that differs from germline. The chain combines TRBV12-3 or TRBV12-4 with TRBJ2-5; tentative D call: TRBD2 (6 bases). This CDR3 has 13 amino acids. CDR3 sequence: CASSLGGATAQNF. DNA of the CDR3: TGTGCCAGCAGTTTAGGCGGGGCGACGGCACAGAACTTC.

V gene TRBV5-6 combines with J gene TRBJ1-1; 9 bases fit TRBD1. Germline V gene lookup returns CDR1 SGHDT and CDR2 YYEEEE. This CDR3 has 13 residues. The J segment lost 5 bases and the V segment lost 4 bases, leaving 3 bases of the junction unmatched. The DNA for the CDR3 is TGTGCCAGCAGCGCGGACAGGGGTACTGAAGCTTTCTTT. As protein: CASSADRGTEAFF.

The J gene is TRBJ1-4, the V gene TRBV30, with a tentative D call TRBD1 (5 bases). The CDR3 spans 14 residues. V lost 4 bases to trimming and J lost 12 bases, with 21 bases between them. CDR1 GTSNPN and CDR2 SVGIG come from the germline V gene (reference sequence). The CDR3 bases are TGTGCCTGGACCCCCCGGGACGCCGGCGGGGAACTGTTTTTT. Translating it yields CAWTPRDAGGELFF.

The chain uses TRBV9 and TRBJ2-4; TRBD1 agrees at 7 bases. CDR3 length equals 16 residues. V shed 3 bases, J shed 0 bases, and the junction held 6 bases outside the gene matches. CDR1 SGDLS and CDR2 YYNGEE come from the germline V gene. CDR3 sequence: CASSGGQDLAKNIQYF. In DNA form, the CDR3 reads TGTGCCAGCAGCGGCGGACAGGACCTAGCCAAAAACATTCAGTACTTC.

The chain has TRBV3-1 (or the pseudogene TRBV3-2) and TRBJ1-2, with D uncertain. V dropped 4 bases and J dropped 3 bases, with 12 bases sitting between them. The length of the CDR3 is 14 residues. Germline V gene lookup returns CDR1 LGHDT and CDR2 YNNKEL (reference sequence). Here the CDR3 DNA reads TGTGCCAGCAGCCGAGGCCTCGGGGACTATGGCTACACCTTC. This codes for CASSRGLGDYGYTF.

V usage is TRBV7-2 and J usage is TRBJ2-5, with D unclear. This CDR3 has 15 residues. V was cut by 1 base and J by 1 base, with 10 bases left in between. Germline CDR1 reads SGHTA; CDR2 reads FQGNSA. CDR3 in DNA: TGTGCCAGCAGCTTAGAAGTACGGATCCAAGAGACCCAGTACTTC. Protein product: CASSLEVRIQETQYF.

The rearrangement links TRBV19 to TRBJ1-3; 10 bases are a match to TRBD1. The CDR3 length is 16 residues. The V and J ends lost 4 bases and 0 bases, in that order; junction bases with no gene match: 3. CDR1 LNHDA and CDR2 SQIVND come from the germline V gene (reference sequence). CDR3 coding DNA: TGTGCCAGTAGTACCCGGACAGGGGGCTCTGGAAACACCATATATTTT. Its translation: CASSTRTGGSGNTIYF. Combining the CDR3 with reference TRBV19 and TRBJ1-3 gives the whole variable domain DGGITQSPKYLFRKEGQNVTLSCEQNLNHDAMYWYRQDPGQGLRLIYYSQIVNDFQKGDIAEGYSVSREKKESFPLTVTSAQKNPTAFYLCASSTRTGGSGNTIYFGEGSWLTVV.

This chain links TRBV7-6 with TRBJ1-3; tentatively, D is TRBD1 (6 bases). Per germline, CDR1 SGHVS and CDR2 FNYEAQ. This CDR3 spans 11 amino acids. Trimming pared 11 bases from V and 8 bases from J, leaving 13 bases between. As DNA, the CDR3 is TGTGCCTCTTCGGGGGCGGACACCATATATTTT. It translates to CASSGADTIYF.

The chain links TRBV6-5 to TRBJ2-1; 14 bases align to TRBD2. J gave up 7 bases and V 2 bases, and 4 bases lay outside the gene matches. There are 16 residues in the CDR3. The germline V gene has CDR1 MNHEY and CDR2 SVGAGI. CDR3 nucleotides: TGTGCCAGCAGTTACACCGGGACTAGCGGGAGAAATGAGCAGTTCTTC. The encoded protein is CASSYTGTSGRNEQFF.

V usage is TRBV12-3 or TRBV12-4 and J usage is TRBJ2-5; D may be TRBD1 (5 bases). Trimming took 1 base from V and 5 from J, leaving 5 bases between them. This CDR3 is 12 amino acids long. The CDR3 nucleotides read TGTGCCAGCAGTTTAGAGGGGGAGACCCAGTACTTC. Protein sequence: CASSLEGETQYF.

V is TRBV19 and J is TRBJ2-1; the match to TRBD1 covers 7 bases. The CDR3 is made up of 15 amino acids. After removal of 8 bases from V and 4 bases from J, the junction contained 11 bases not matched to a gene. Germline loops: CDR1 LNHDA, CDR2 SQIVND (reference sequence). The CDR3 DNA reads TGTGCCAGTTTAAAGGGCAGGGGGTCGTACAATGAGCAGTTCTTC. Amino acids: CASLKGRGSYNEQFF.

V and J are TRBV6-5 and TRBJ2-7; TRBD1 matches 9 bases. V lost 6 bases to trimming and J lost 7 bases; unmatched junction nucleotides: 4. CDR3 size: 12 residues. The germline gives CDR1 MNHEY, CDR2 SVGAGI. CDR3 sequence (DNA): TGTGCCAGCAGCTGGACAGGGGATGAGCAGTACGTC. Translated: CASSWTGDEQYV.

The V and J genes are TRBV6-5 and TRBJ1-6; weak D call: TRBD1 (6 bases). Trimming left V 8 bases short and J 6 bases short, with 17 bases between. This CDR3 has 15 residues. Germline assignment: CDR1 MNHEY and CDR2 SVGAGI. The CDR3 coding sequence is TGTGCCAGCCGGGAGACAGGTTTGATTAATTCACCCCTCCACTTT. It encodes CASRETGLINSPLHF.

The genes are TRBV7-3 and TRBJ2-2; possible D gene TRBD1, 5 bases. Germline CDR1 is SGHTA and CDR2 is FQGTGA. The CDR3 is 15 amino acids. Trimming shortened V by 3 bases and J by 4 bases, and 12 bases separated the two germline ends. The DNA of the CDR3 is TGTGCCAGCAGCTTGGGGCAGGGCTTCACCGGGGAGCTGTTTTTT. Its protein product is CASSLGQGFTGELFF.

The genes are TRBV5-4 and TRBJ2-7; the match to TRBD1 covers 8 bases. CDR3 length equals 13 residues. V shed 1 base and J 4 bases; nucleotides not matched to a gene: 1. The V gene's germline CDR1 is SGHNT and CDR2 YYREEE (reference sequence). CDR3 protein: CASSLNRGYEQYF. CDR3 coding DNA: TGTGCCAGCAGCTTGAACAGGGGGTACGAGCAGTACTTC.

This chain joins TRBV4-1 and TRBJ1-5; D not resolved. Deletions cut 0 bases from V and 4 bases from J, with 10 bases between. This CDR3 spans 15 amino acids. Germline CDR1 MGHRA, CDR2 YSYEKL. CDR3 DNA sequence: TGCGCCAGCAGCCAAGATCCGAACGGAAATCAGCCCCAGCATTTT. This encodes CASSQDPNGNQPQHF.